This T cell receptor (beta chain) comes out of a study of CD8 T cells in ankylosing spondylitis. This CDR3 has 15 amino acids. After removal of 3 bases from V and 2 bases from J, the junction contained 5 bases not matched to a gene. Germline V CDR1 and CDR2: SGDLS, YYNGEE. Construction of TCR beta libraries was performed using quantitative 5'-RACE with molecular barcodes. Each CDR3 protein gets one entry after TCRdb re-called the 5' RACE reads with MiXCR. This sample carries 230,000 or so distinct CDR3 sequences, 18% of them seen once, and the ten largest clones take around 33%. The sequencing input was blood, either unsorted or a sorted T cell fraction (not recorded which). This TCR derives from a male donor with ankylosing spondylitis or in good health (not recorded which). This chain uses TRBV9 with TRBJ2-1; 7 bases align to TRBD1. In DNA form, the CDR3 reads TGTGCCAGCAGCGGGACAGGAGAAGCCTACAATGAGCAGTTCTTC. Translation gives CASSGTGEAYNEQFF.